These 5 T cell receptor beta chains share one sample of origin, sequenced in a study of tumor and adjacent non-tumor tissue in lung cancer. Three rounds of nested PCR, following a modified ARM-PCR protocol, produced the TCRbeta library. TCRdb reanalysed the multiplex PCR reads using MiXCR and keeps one entry per CDR3 protein. The sample has around 200,000 distinct CDR3 sequences; 70% to 75% are singletons. This sample's RNA came from whole unsorted tissue. Sequenced input: lung tumor tissue. Source of these receptors: a man aged 55 to 70 with non-small cell lung cancer.

A remark on this clonotype: Its ends do not fully match the called genes, so a read error is possible. This sequence joins TRBV11-1 and TRBJ2-1; TRBD2 matches at 8 bases. This CDR3 region has 17 residues. Germline V gene lookup returns CDR1 SGHAT and CDR2 FQDESV (reference sequence). The CDR3 nucleotides read TGTGCCAGCGGCTTATCTCGGCTGGCGGGAGGCAACAATGAGCGGTTCTTC. Translated: CASGLSRLAGGNNERFF.

This clonotype turned up a few times. Its ends do not fully match the called genes, so a read error is possible. The chain combines TRBV4-1 with TRBJ2-3, with TRBD2 matching over 10 bases. The CDR3 is 15 amino acids. Germline V gene lookup returns CDR1 MGHRA and CDR2 YSYEKL. CDR3 region: CTSSHQLAGSDTQYF. The DNA of the CDR3 is TGCACCAGCAGCCATCAACTAGCGGGGTCAGATACGCAGTATTTT.

As concerns this clonotype: At one end, the junction sequence differs from germline, possibly due to a read error. The V call is TRBV4-3, the J call TRBJ2-5; tentatively, D is TRBD1 (5 bases). The CDR3 loop spans 15 amino acids. CDR1 and CDR2 (germline): LGHNA, YSLEER. The CDR3 loop is CASSQGNLKGATQYF. The CDR3 DNA reads as TGCGCCAGTAGCCAAGGGAACTTAAAAGGGGCGACCCAGTACTTC.

Remarks on this clonotype: This may come from a read error, since a much larger clone is one base off. The rearrangement links TRBV29-1 to TRBJ1-2; D unresolved. The CDR3 length is 14 residues. CDR1 and CDR2 from the germline V gene are SQVTM and ANQGSEA. V dropped 7 bases and J dropped 9 bases, with 24 bases sitting between them. The CDR3 reads CSAPTGIDLPSYTF. The CDR3 DNA reads as TGCAGCGCACCAACCGGGATAGACCTGCCTAGCTACACCTTC.

There are many counts of this clonotype. The V gene is TRBV4-1, the J gene TRBJ1-6; D is uncertain. Per the germline V gene, CDR1 is MGHRA and CDR2 is YSYEKL. With 0 bases removed from V and 2 bases from J, the gap between germline ends came to 8 bases. The CDR3 contains 16 residues. This CDR3 reads CASSQDFQAYNSPLHF. CDR3 in DNA: TGCGCCAGCAGCCAAGATTTCCAGGCCTATAATTCACCCCTCCACTTT.